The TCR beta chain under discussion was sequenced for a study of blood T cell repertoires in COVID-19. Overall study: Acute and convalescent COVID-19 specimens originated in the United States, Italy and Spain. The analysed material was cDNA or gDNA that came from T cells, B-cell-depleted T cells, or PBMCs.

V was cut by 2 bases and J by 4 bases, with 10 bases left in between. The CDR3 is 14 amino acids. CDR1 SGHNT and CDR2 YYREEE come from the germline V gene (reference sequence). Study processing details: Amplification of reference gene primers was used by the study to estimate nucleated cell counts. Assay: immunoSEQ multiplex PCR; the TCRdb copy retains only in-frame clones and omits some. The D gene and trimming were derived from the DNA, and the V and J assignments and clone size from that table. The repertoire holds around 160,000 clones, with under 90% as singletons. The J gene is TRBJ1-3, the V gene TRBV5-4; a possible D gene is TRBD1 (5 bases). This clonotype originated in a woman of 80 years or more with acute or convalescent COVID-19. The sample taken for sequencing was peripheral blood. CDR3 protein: CASSLGGTGNTIYF. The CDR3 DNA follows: TGTGCCAGCAGCTTAGGAGGGACCGGAAACACCATATATTTT.